This T cell receptor beta chain came from a study of blood T cell repertoires in COVID-19. Study as a whole: Acute and convalescent COVID-19 specimens originated in the United States, Italy and Spain. From T cells, B-cell-depleted T cells, or PBMCs came the material, which was cDNA or gDNA.

This clone was seen only once. Original data processing: It was from reference gene primer amplification that nucleated cell counts were estimated. Profiled with immunoSEQ multiplex PCR; TCRdb holds only in-frame clones, not every one. V and J calls and clone size are as listed in that table; D and trimming were resolved from the DNA. Of 80,000 to 100,000 clones listed, around nine tenths are singletons. CDR1 MDHEN and CDR2 SYDVKM come from the germline V gene. The CDR3 runs to 15 residues. V lost 5 bases to trimming and J lost 8 bases, with 16 bases between them. The chain has TRBV28 and TRBJ1-6, with a possible D match to TRBD1 (5 bases). The specimen was peripheral blood. The clonotype was recovered from a man aged 50 to 60 with acute or convalescent COVID-19. DNA of the CDR3: TGTGCCAGCAGTCCTGACAGAGGTTGGGATTCACCCCTCCACTTT. It translates to CASSPDRGWDSPLHF.